This T cell receptor (beta chain) derives from a study of shared clonotypes between healthy human individuals. Repertoires were generated with immunoSEQ multiplex PCR, while TCRdb's copy carries only in-frame clones and drops some. This sample carries roughly 2,000,000 clones, just under 95% of them seen once, and the ten largest clones take roughly 1%. Terminally differentiated effector memory CD45RA+ cells were excluded by CCR7 positive selection of CD45RO-negative cells. This clone was observed a single time. Germline trimming cut 6 bases from V and 7 bases from J; bases unmatched to any gene: 12. Germline loops: CDR1 ENHRY, CDR2 SYGVKD. The CDR3 is 15 residues long.

Sequencing input: naive CD8+ T cells sorted from blood. This clonotype originated in a man aged 18 to 30 in good health. V gene TRBV10-3 combines with J gene TRBJ1-1; 9 nucleotides agree with TRBD1. The CDR3 nucleotides are TGTGCCATCAGCGATCCGACAGGGGGACCTAATGAAGCTTTCTTT. It encodes CAISDPTGGPNEAFF.